A selection of T cell receptor beta chains follows, all from one sample in a study of siplizumab effects on memory and regulatory T cells. The table came from immunoSEQ multiplex PCR; TCRdb's copy has only in-frame clones and leaves some out. The table has more than 85,000 clones, approximately 92% seen once. Sample: CD4+ T cells sorted from blood. The source of these receptors is a human donor in good health. Each CDR3 is given with its conserved first and last residue. D genes are given only for firm matches. Not all rows give a size; the values are once, few, many and, for expanded clones, a class.

v_call	j_call	d_call	clone_size	cdr3_aa	cdr3_nt
TRBV9	TRBJ2-7	-	-	CASSVDNEQYF	TGTGCCAGCAGCGTAGACAACGAGCAGTACTTC
TRBV27	TRBJ2-1	TRBD2	-	CASNRLAGEGNEQFF	TGTGCCAGCAACCGATTAGCGGGAGAGGGGAATGAGCAGTTCTTC
TRBV29-1	TRBJ1-3	-	-	CSVETSGNTIYF	TGCAGCGTTGAAACATCTGGAAACACCATATATTTT
TRBV5-1	TRBJ2-3	-	-	CASSLGSTDTQYF	TGCGCCAGCAGCTTGGGTAGCACAGATACGCAGTATTTT
TRBV5-8	TRBJ2-5	TRBD1	-	CASSPGTGGRIETQYF	TGTGCCAGCAGCCCCGGGACAGGGGGTCGTATAGAGACCCAGTACTTC
TRBV5-1	TRBJ1-1	TRBD1	once	CASSLEGQKNTEAFF	TGCGCCAGCAGCTTGGAGGGACAGAAAAACACTGAAGCTTTCTTT
TRBV5-1	TRBJ2-3	-	-	CASRHQTTTDTQYF	TGCGCCAGCCGACACCAGACAACCACAGATACGCAGTATTTT
TRBV28	TRBJ1-1	-	many	CASRDPRGTEAFF	TGTGCCAGCAGGGATCCCCGAGGAACTGAAGCTTTCTTT
TRBV4-2	TRBJ2-1	-	-	CASREFSYNEQFF	TGTGCAAGTAGGGAGTTCTCCTACAATGAGCAGTTCTTC
TRBV30	TRBJ2-7	TRBD2	few	CAWNLMRGSEQYF	TGTGCCTGGAATTTAATGCGGGGGAGCGAGCAGTACTTC
TRBV9	TRBJ2-1	-	-	CASSINRDNEQFF	TGTGCCAGCAGCATTAACAGAGACAATGAGCAGTTCTTC
TRBV4-2	TRBJ1-1	-	-	CASSQEPSTGNTEAFF	TGTGCCAGCAGCCAAGAGCCGTCGACAGGGAACACTGAAGCTTTCTTT
TRBV5-6	TRBJ1-3	TRBD1	-	CASSRTGQGNSGNTIYF	TGTGCCAGCAGCCGAACGGGACAGGGCAACTCTGGAAACACCATATATTTT
TRBV5-1	TRBJ1-2	-	-	CASSLDRAVYGYTF	TGCGCCAGCAGCTTGGACAGGGCTGTCTATGGCTACACCTTC
TRBV7-9	TRBJ2-5	TRBD2	-	CASSPRLAGVGETQYF	TGTGCCAGCAGCCCGAGGCTAGCGGGGGTCGGAGAGACCCAGTACTTC
TRBV6-1	TRBJ2-7	TRBD1	-	CASNRQGYEQYF	TGTGCCAGCAATCGACAGGGCTACGAGCAGTACTTC
TRBV7-9	TRBJ1-1	-	-	CASSPQGRLVTEAFF	TGTGCCAGCAGTCCACAGGGAAGGTTGGTCACTGAAGCTTTCTTT
TRBV5-1	TRBJ2-3	-	once	CASRGLTIDTQYF	TGCGCCAGCAGGGGGCTCACCATAGATACGCAGTATTTT
TRBV6-6	TRBJ2-7	-	-	CASSPGGLSYEQYF	TGTGCCAGCAGTCCGGGGGGCCTGTCTTACGAGCAGTACTTC
TRBV11-3	TRBJ2-2	-	-	CASSSVGGVLGELFF	TGTGCCAGCAGCTCAGTCGGAGGGGTGCTCGGGGAGCTGTTTTTT
TRBV7-2	TRBJ2-5	TRBD2	-	CASSLNFASGQETQYF	TGTGCCAGCAGCTTAAACTTCGCTAGCGGCCAAGAGACCCAGTACTTC
TRBV6-4	TRBJ2-2	-	-	CASSDGNTGELFF	TGTGCCAGCAGTGACGGGAACACCGGGGAGCTGTTTTTT
TRBV5-1	TRBJ2-5	TRBD2	once	CASSTGLAGAGFQETQYF	TGCGCCAGCAGCACCGGACTAGCGGGGGCGGGATTCCAAGAGACCCAGTACTTC
TRBV15	TRBJ1-1	TRBD1	-	CATSRAGTGGREAFF	TGTGCCACCAGCAGAGCCGGGACAGGGGGCAGGGAAGCTTTCTTT
TRBV10-3	TRBJ2-1	TRBD2	-	CAIGAGLASYNEQFF	TGTGCCATCGGTGCCGGACTAGCGTCCTACAATGAGCAGTTCTTC
TRBV19	TRBJ1-5	-	few	CASSIEGGSQPQHF	TGTGCCAGTAGTATAGAAGGGGGAAGTCAGCCCCAGCATTTT
TRBV6-5	TRBJ2-3	TRBD1	-	CASSYPGQGLKDTQYF	TGTGCCAGCAGTTACCCGGGACAGGGGTTAAAAGATACGCAGTATTTT
TRBV4-1	TRBJ1-2	-	-	CASSQDPSADYGYTF	TGCGCCAGCAGCCAAGACCCCTCAGCGGACTATGGCTACACCTTC
TRBV18	TRBJ2-3	-	-	CASSLEDTQYF	TGTGCCAGCTCCCTTGAGGATACGCAGTATTTT
TRBV9	TRBJ2-2	-	-	CASSVGPRTGELFF	TGTGCCAGCAGCGTAGGACCCCGCACCGGGGAGCTGTTTTTT
TRBV11-2	TRBJ2-3	TRBD2	-	CASSRGLAGGTDTQYF	TGTGCCAGCAGCCGGGGACTAGCGGGGGGCACAGATACGCAGTATTTT
TRBV7-9	TRBJ2-7	TRBD2	-	CASSLSGTSGEQYF	TGTGCCAGCAGCTTAAGCGGGACTAGCGGCGAGCAGTACTTC
TRBV9	TRBJ2-4	TRBD1	-	CASSMSQGEQYF	TGTGCCAGCAGCATGTCACAGGGGGAACAGTACTTC
TRBV20-1	TRBJ2-3	-	-	CSANILDTQYF	TGCAGTGCCAACATCTTGGATACGCAGTATTTT
TRBV29-1	TRBJ2-1	TRBD2	-	CSARLAGGPEQFF	TGCAGCGCCAGACTAGCGGGGGGACCTGAGCAGTTCTTC
TRBV9	TRBJ1-2	-	-	CASSAQGDYGYTF	TGTGCCAGCAGCGCCCAGGGCGACTATGGCTACACCTTC
TRBV7-9	TRBJ1-1	-	-	CASSLQSRGHALGTEAFF	TGTGCCAGCAGCTTACAGAGCCGTGGGCACGCCCTTGGTACTGAAGCTTTCTTT
TRBV4-1	TRBJ2-7	TRBD1	-	CASSQGPTGVYEQYF	TGCGCCAGCAGCCAAGGCCCGACAGGGGTCTACGAGCAGTACTTC
TRBV10-3	TRBJ1-1	-	-	CAISDSGMVMNTEAFF	TGTGCCATCAGTGACTCCGGGATGGTCATGAACACTGAAGCTTTCTTT
TRBV12-5	TRBJ2-5	-	-	CASGPGQLQETQYF	TGTGCTAGTGGACCAGGACAGCTCCAAGAGACCCAGTACTTC
TRBV5-8	TRBJ2-1	-	once	CASSVLGRRDNEQFF	TGTGCCAGCAGCGTTTTGGGTAGACGGGACAATGAGCAGTTCTTC
TRBV19	TRBJ2-6	TRBD1	-	CASSIGAGTGGVSGANVLTF	TGTGCCAGTAGTATAGGGGCCGGGACAGGGGGAGTCTCTGGGGCCAACGTCCTGACTTTC
TRBV5-4	TRBJ2-5	TRBD1	-	CASRSPGGSGQETQYF	TGTGCCAGCAGGAGCCCAGGGGGCAGCGGGCAAGAGACCCAGTACTTC
TRBV9	TRBJ2-2	TRBD2	-	CASSERAGVRTGELFF	TGTGCCAGCAGCGAGAGAGCGGGAGTCAGGACCGGGGAGCTGTTTTTT
TRBV11-2	TRBJ2-3	-	-	CASSLVGRANTDTQYF	TGTGCCAGCAGCTTAGTTGGGCGGGCGAACACAGATACGCAGTATTTT
TRBV27	TRBJ1-4	TRBD1	-	CASSRGRREKLFF	TGTGCCAGCAGTAGGGGGCGTAGGGAAAAACTGTTTTTT
TRBV2	TRBJ1-5	-	-	CASSIYGGNQPQHF	TGTGCCAGCAGTATCTACGGCGGCAATCAGCCCCAGCATTTT
TRBV11-2	TRBJ1-3	TRBD1	-	CASSFTWDRGAGNTIYF	TGTGCCAGCAGCTTCACGTGGGACAGGGGGGCTGGAAACACCATATATTTT
TRBV7-2	TRBJ2-5	TRBD2	-	CAGAAGGRQETQYF	TGCGCCGGGGCTGCGGGGGGGCGACAAGAGACCCAGTACTTC
TRBV2	TRBJ2-7	TRBD1	few	CASKRGRGQGPLEQYF	TGTGCCAGCAAACGCGGGCGGGGACAGGGCCCCCTCGAGCAGTACTTC
TRBV5-1	TRBJ1-1	-	-	CASNPGENTEAFF	TGCGCCAGTAACCCAGGAGAAAACACTGAAGCTTTCTTT
TRBV6-6	TRBJ2-7	TRBD2	-	CAVSSGSTYEQYF	TGTGCCGTGTCGAGCGGGAGTACCTACGAGCAGTACTTC
TRBV4-1	TRBJ1-2	TRBD1	-	CASSHKGQLRGYTF	TGCGCCAGCAGCCATAAGGGACAGTTGAGAGGCTACACCTTC
TRBV19	TRBJ1-5	-	-	CASSDGRIMAQHF	TGTGCCAGTAGTGATGGCAGAATTATGGCCCAGCATTTT
TRBV5-1	TRBJ1-1	-	-	CASSLRGNTEAFF	TGCGCCAGCAGCTTACGGGGGAACACTGAAGCTTTCTTT
TRBV5-4	TRBJ2-5	-	-	CASSLAPLQETQYF	TGTGCCAGCAGCCTTGCTCCACTCCAAGAGACCCAGTACTTC
TRBV11-2	TRBJ1-1	TRBD1	-	CASSWGTGGAIMNTEAFF	TGTGCCAGCAGCTGGGGGACAGGGGGCGCTATCATGAACACTGAAGCTTTCTTT
TRBV5-1	TRBJ2-5	-	-	CASSTRGETQYF	TGCGCCAGCAGCACCCGTGGTGAGACCCAGTACTTC
TRBV27	TRBJ1-5	-	few	CASSLVGGNQPQHF	TGTGCCAGCAGTTTGGTAGGGGGCAATCAGCCCCAGCATTTT
TRBV7-9	TRBJ1-2	-	-	CASSIGRGDYGYTF	TGTGCCAGCAGCATAGGCCGGGGGGACTATGGCTACACCTTC